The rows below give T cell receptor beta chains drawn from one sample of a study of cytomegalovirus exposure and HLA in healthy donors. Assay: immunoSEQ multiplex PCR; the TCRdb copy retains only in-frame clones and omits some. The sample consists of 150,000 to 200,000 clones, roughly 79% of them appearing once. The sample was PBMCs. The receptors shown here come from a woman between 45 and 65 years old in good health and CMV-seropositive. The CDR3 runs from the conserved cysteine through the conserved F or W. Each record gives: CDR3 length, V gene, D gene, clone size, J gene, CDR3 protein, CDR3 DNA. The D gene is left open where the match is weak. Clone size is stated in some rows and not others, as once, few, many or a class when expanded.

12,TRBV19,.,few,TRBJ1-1,CASSTRWGPAFF,TGTGCCAGTAGTACCAGGTGGGGGCCGGCTTTCTTT
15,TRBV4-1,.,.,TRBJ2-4,CASSRNPLSEDSQYF,TGCGCCAGCAGCCGGAATCCCCTTTCTGAAGACAGTCAGTACTTC
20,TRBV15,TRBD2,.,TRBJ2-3,CATSRDWPGLAGGPTDTQYF,TGTGCCACCAGCAGAGATTGGCCTGGGCTAGCGGGAGGGCCGACAGATACGCAGTATTTT
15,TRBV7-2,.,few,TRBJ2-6,CASSRGASGANVLTF,TGTGCCAGCAGCCGCGGAGCCTCTGGGGCCAACGTCCTGACTTTC
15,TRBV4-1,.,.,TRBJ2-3,CASSPQTESTDTQYF,TGCGCCAGCAGCCCCCAGACAGAGAGCACAGATACGCAGTATTTT
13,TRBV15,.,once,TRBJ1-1,CATSRLADTEAFF,TGTGCCACCAGCAGATTGGCGGACACTGAAGCTTTCTTT
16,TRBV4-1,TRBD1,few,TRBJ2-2,CASSQGDRMGTGELFF,TGCGCCAGCAGCCAAGGGGACAGAATGGGAACCGGGGAGCTGTTTTTT
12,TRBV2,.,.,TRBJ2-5,CAIRTDQETQYF,TGTGCCATCAGGACAGACCAAGAGACCCAGTACTTC
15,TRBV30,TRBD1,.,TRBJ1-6,CAWSVGGQGNSPLHF,TGTGCCTGGAGTGTCGGTGGACAGGGGAATTCACCCCTCCACTTT
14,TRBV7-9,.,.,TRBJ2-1,CASSLGTTSNEQFF,TGTGCCAGCAGCTTAGGTACAACGTCCAATGAGCAGTTCTTC
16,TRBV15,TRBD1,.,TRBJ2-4,CATSRDTGAAKNIQYF,TGTGCCACCAGCAGAGATACAGGGGCGGCCAAAAACATTCAGTACTTC
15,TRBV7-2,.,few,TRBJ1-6,CASSFSQQGVSPLHF,TGTGCCAGCAGCTTCTCCCAACAGGGAGTTTCACCCCTCCACTTT
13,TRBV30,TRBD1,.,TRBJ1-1,CAWDRELWTEAFF,TGTGCCTGGGACAGGGAGTTATGGACTGAAGCTTTCTTT
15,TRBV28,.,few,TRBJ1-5,CASSLYRRSNQPQHF,TGTGCCAGCAGTTTATACAGGCGTAGCAATCAGCCCCAGCATTTT
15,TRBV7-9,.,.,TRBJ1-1,CASSFAGGGYTEAFF,TGTGCCAGCAGCTTCGCCGGGGGGGGTTACACTGAAGCTTTCTTT
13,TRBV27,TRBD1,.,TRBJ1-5,CASSSGGYQPQHF,TGTGCCAGCAGTTCAGGGGGATACCAGCCCCAGCATTTT
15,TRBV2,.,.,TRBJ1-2,CASSGELRLGDGYTF,TGTGCCAGCAGTGGTGAACTAAGGCTGGGAGATGGCTACACCTTC
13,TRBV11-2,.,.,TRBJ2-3,CASSQTSQGTQYF,TGTGCCAGCAGCCAGACTAGTCAGGGTACGCAGTATTTT
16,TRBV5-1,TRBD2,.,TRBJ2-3,CASSLDLRGGGDTQYF,TGCGCCAGCAGCTTGGATTTACGGGGGGGAGGGGATACGCAGTATTTT
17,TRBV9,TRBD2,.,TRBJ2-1,CASSDKTSGDGYNEQFF,TGTGCCAGCAGCGATAAGACTAGCGGGGACGGCTACAATGAGCAGTTCTTC
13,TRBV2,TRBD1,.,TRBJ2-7,CASNRGQGREQYF,TGTGCCAGCAATCGGGGACAGGGGCGCGAGCAGTACTTC
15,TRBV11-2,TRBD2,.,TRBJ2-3,CASSFSAGGADTQYF,TGTGCCAGCAGCTTTTCGGCGGGGGGGGCAGATACGCAGTATTTT
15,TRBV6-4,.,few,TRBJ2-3,CASSDPLATADTQYF,TGTGCCAGCAGTGACCCTCTAGCGACGGCAGATACGCAGTATTTT
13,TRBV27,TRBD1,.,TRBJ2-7,CASSRRGRAEQYF,TGTGCCAGCAGTCGCAGGGGGCGGGCCGAGCAGTACTTC
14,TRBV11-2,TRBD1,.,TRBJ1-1,CASSSRDRGTEAFF,TGTGCCAGCAGTTCCCGGGACAGGGGAACTGAAGCTTTCTTT
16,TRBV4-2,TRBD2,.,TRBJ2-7,CASSQVFSGSSYEQYF,TGTGCCAGCAGCCAAGTCTTTAGCGGGAGTTCCTACGAGCAGTACTTC
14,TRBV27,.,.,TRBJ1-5,CASSLSGENQPQHF,TGTGCCAGCAGTTTATCAGGGGAAAATCAGCCCCAGCATTTT
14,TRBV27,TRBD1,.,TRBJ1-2,CASSRQGIDYGYTF,TGTGCCAGCAGTCGACAGGGGATTGACTATGGCTACACCTTC
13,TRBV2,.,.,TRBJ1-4,CASSEAPRTVMFF,TGTGCCAGCAGTGAAGCTCCCCGGACAGTTATGTTTTTT
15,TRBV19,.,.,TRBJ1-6,CASSMQALGGSPLHF,TGTGCCAGTAGTATGCAGGCCCTTGGGGGCTCACCCCTCCACTTT
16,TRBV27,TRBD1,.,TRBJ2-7,CASSFPGQDPSYEQYF,TGTGCCAGCAGTTTCCCAGGACAGGATCCGTCCTACGAGCAGTACTTC
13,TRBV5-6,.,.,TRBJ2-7,CASSQRAGYEQYF,TGTGCCAGCAGCCAGAGGGCAGGCTACGAGCAGTACTTC
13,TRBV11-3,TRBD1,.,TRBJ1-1,CASSVDRVSLAFF,TGTGCCAGCAGCGTAGACAGGGTATCTTTGGCTTTCTTT
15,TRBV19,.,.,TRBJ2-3,CASSIPDPIRGTQYF,TGTGCCAGTAGTATTCCCGACCCAATTAGAGGTACGCAGTATTTT
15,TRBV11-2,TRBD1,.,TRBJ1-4,CASSSWGQGARKLFF,TGTGCCAGCAGCTCCTGGGGACAGGGGGCGCGGAAACTGTTTTTT
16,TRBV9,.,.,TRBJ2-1,CASSVERGTSYNEQFF,TGTGCCAGCAGCGTAGAAAGGGGGACCTCCTACAATGAGCAGTTCTTC
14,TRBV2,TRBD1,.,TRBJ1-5,CASSFDRVNQPQHF,TGTGCCAGCAGTTTTGACAGGGTCAATCAGCCCCAGCATTTT
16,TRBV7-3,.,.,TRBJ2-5,CASSLQGGRDPETQYF,TGTGCCAGCAGCTTACAGGGAGGTAGGGATCCAGAGACCCAGTACTTC
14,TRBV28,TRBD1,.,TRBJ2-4,CASSPRGLRNIQYF,TGTGCCAGCAGTCCTAGGGGGCTCAGAAACATTCAGTACTTC
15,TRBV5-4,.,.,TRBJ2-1,CASSLGTAPYNEQFF,TGTGCCAGCAGCTTGGGGACAGCTCCCTACAATGAGCAGTTCTTC
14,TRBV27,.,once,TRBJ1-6,CASSQGWYNSPLHF,TGTGCCAGCAGTCAGGGGTGGTATAATTCACCCCTCCACTTT
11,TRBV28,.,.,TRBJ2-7,CASSLQYEQYF,TGTGCCAGCAGTTTACAATACGAGCAGTACTTC
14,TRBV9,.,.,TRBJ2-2,CASRTEANTGELFF,TGTGCCAGCAGAACGGAGGCAAACACCGGGGAGCTGTTTTTT
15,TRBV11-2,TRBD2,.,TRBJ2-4,CASSLASGRYDIQYF,TGTGCCAGCAGCTTAGCTAGCGGGAGGTATGACATTCAGTACTTC
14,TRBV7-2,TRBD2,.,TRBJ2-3,CASSETGGLVTQYF,TGTGCCAGCAGCGAAACGGGGGGGCTAGTTACGCAGTATTTT
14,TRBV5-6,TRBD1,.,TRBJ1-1,CASSHGQVTTEAFF,TGTGCCAGCAGCCACGGACAGGTCACCACTGAAGCTTTCTTT
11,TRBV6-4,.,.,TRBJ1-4,CASKIQEKLFF,TGTGCCAGCAAGATCCAGGAAAAACTGTTTTTT
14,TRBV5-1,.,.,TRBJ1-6,CASSLGQPNSPLHF,TGCGCCAGCAGCTTAGGACAGCCAAATTCACCCCTCCACTTT
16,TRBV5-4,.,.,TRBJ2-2,CASRKEGAANTGELFF,TGTGCCAGCAGAAAGGAGGGTGCCGCGAACACCGGGGAGCTGTTTTTT
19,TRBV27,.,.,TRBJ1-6,CASSSLGGAWGSYNSPLHF,TGTGCCAGCAGTTCCCTCGGGGGGGCTTGGGGCTCCTATAATTCACCCCTCCACTTT
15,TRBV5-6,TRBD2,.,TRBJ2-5,CASSLVAGGRETQYF,TGTGCCAGCAGCTTAGTCGCGGGGGGGCGGGAGACCCAGTACTTC
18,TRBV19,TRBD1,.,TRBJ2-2,CASFNIRGQGANTGELFF,TGTGCCAGTTTTAATATACGTGGACAGGGGGCGAACACCGGGGAGCTGTTTTTT
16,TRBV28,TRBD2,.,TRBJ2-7,CASSPPGTSGRGEQYF,TGTGCCAGCAGCCCCCCCGGGACTAGCGGGAGAGGCGAGCAGTACTTC